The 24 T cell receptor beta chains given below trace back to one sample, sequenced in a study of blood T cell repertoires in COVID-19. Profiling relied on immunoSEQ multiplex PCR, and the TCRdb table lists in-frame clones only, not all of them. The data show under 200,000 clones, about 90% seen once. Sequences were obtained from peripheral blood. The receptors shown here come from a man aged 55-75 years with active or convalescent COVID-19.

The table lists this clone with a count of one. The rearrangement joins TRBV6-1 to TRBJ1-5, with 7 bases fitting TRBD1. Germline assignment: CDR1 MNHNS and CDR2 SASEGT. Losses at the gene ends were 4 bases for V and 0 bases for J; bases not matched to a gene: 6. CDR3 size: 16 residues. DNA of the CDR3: TGTGCCAGCAGTGTTTCCCGACAGGGTAGCAATCAGCCCCAGCATTTT. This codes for CASSVSRQGSNQPQHF.

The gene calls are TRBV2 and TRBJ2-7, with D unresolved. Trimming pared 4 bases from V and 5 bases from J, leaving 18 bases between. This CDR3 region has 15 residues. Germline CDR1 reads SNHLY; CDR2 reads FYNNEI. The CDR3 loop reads CASSGSGPSVDEQYF. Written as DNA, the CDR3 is TGTGCCAGCAGTGGGTCTGGGCCCTCTGTCGACGAGCAGTACTTC.

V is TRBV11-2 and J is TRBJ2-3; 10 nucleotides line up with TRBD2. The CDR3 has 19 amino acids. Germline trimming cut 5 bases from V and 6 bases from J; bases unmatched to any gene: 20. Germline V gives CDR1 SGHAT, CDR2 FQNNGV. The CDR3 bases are TGTGCCAGCAGCCTCCACGGTGAAGCGGGGGGGCGGGGGGCGGATACGCAGTATTTT. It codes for CASSLHGEAGGRGADTQYF.

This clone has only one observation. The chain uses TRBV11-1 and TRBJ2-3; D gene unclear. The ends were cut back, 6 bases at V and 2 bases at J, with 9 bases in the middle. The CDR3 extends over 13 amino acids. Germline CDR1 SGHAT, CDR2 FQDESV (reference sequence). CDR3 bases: TGTGCCAGCAGTGGGCAGAACACAGATACGCAGTATTTT. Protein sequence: CASSGQNTDTQYF.

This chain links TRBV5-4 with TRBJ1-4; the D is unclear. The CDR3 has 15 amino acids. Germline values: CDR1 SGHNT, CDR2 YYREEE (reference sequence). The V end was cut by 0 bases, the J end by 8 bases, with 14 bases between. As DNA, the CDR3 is TGTGCCAGCAGCTTGGAGGTGGGAGCGACCGAAAAACTGTTTTTT. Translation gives CASSLEVGATEKLFF.

The CDR3 sequence is CASSPIGTGLAGTYEQYF. CDR3 in DNA: TGTGCCAGCAGCCCTATCGGGACAGGACTAGCGGGGACCTACGAGCAGTACTTC. The rearrangement joins TRBV27 to TRBJ2-7; 12 nucleotides match TRBD2. CDR1 MNHEY and CDR2 SMNVEV come from the germline V gene (reference sequence). Trimming removed 6 bases from V and 2 bases from J; junction bases left unmatched: 14. CDR3 length: 18 amino acids.

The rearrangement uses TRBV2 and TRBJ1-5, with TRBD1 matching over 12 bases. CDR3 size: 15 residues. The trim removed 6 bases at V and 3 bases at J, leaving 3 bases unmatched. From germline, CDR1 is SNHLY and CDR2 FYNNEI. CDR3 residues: CASSRDRGPNQPQHF. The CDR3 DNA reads TGTGCCAGCAGCCGGGACAGGGGGCCCAATCAGCCCCAGCATTTT.

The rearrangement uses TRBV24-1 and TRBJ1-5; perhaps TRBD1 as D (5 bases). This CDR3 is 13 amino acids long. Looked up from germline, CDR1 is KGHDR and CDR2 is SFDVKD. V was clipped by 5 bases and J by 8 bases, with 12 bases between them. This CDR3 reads CATSAGGDKPQHF. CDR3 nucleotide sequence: TGTGCCACCAGTGCCGGGGGGGATAAGCCCCAGCATTTT.

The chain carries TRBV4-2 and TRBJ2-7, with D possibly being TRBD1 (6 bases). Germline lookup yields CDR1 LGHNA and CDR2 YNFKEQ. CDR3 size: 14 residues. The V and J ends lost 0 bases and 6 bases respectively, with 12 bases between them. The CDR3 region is CASSQDLGGGEQYF. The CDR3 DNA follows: TGTGCCAGCAGCCAAGATCTTGGGGGCGGCGAGCAGTACTTC.

The CDR3 here is CATREQGRETEAFF. The DNA of the CDR3 is TGTGCCACCCGTGAACAGGGGAGAGAAACTGAAGCTTTCTTT. The chain links TRBV6-1 to TRBJ1-1; the match to TRBD1 covers 7 bases. The CDR3 is 14 amino acids. J gave up 5 bases and V 10 bases, and 13 bases lay outside the gene matches. The germline CDR1 and CDR2 sequences are MNHNS and SASEGT.

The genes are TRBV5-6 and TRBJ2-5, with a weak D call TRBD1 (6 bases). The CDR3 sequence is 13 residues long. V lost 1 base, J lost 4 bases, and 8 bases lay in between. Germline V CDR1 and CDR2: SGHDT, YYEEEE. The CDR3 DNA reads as TGTGCCAGCAGCTTGAAAGGGGGAGAGACCCAGTACTTC. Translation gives CASSLKGGETQYF.

The CDR3 here is CASSEPRGPGSPLHF. For the CDR3, the DNA is TGTGCCAGCAGTGAGCCCAGGGGGCCGGGTTCACCCCTCCACTTT. The chain is built from TRBV6-1 and TRBJ1-6; 8 bases agree with TRBD1. Germline CDR1 is MNHNS and CDR2 is SASEGT. Unmatched junction bases numbered 7, after V lost 3 bases and J lost 9 bases. The CDR3 runs 15 residues.

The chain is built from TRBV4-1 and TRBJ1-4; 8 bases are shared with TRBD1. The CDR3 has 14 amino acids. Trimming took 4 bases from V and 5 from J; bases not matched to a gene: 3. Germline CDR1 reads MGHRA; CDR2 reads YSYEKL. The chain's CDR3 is CASSPGGLNEKLFF. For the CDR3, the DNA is TGCGCCAGCAGCCCAGGGGGCCTGAATGAAAAACTGTTTTTT.

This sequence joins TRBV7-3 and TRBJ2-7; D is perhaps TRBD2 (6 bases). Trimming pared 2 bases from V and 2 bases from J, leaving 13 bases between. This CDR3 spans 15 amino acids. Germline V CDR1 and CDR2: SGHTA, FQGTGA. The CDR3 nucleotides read TGTGCCAGCAGCTTAGTACCGGGGGAGACCTACGAGCAGTACTTC. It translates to CASSLVPGETYEQYF.

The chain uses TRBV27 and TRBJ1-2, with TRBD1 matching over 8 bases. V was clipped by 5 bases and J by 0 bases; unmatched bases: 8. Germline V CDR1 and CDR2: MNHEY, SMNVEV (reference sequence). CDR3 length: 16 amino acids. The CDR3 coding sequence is TGTGCCAGCAGTACCCACTGGACAGGGTCTAACTATGGCTACACCTTC. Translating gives CASSTHWTGSNYGYTF.

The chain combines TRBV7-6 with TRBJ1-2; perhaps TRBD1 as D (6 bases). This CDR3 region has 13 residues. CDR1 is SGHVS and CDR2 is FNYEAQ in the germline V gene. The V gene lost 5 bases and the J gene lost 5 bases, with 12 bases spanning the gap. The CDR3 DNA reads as TGTGCCAGCAGCGGAGGGGGAGGGTATGGCTACACCTTC. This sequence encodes CASSGGGGYGYTF.

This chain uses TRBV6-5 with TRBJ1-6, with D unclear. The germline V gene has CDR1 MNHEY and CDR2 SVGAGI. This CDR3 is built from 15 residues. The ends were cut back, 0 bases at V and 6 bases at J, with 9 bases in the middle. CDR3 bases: TGTGCCAGCAGTTACTCGATCACAGTTAATTCACCCCTCCACTTT. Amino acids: CASSYSITVNSPLHF.

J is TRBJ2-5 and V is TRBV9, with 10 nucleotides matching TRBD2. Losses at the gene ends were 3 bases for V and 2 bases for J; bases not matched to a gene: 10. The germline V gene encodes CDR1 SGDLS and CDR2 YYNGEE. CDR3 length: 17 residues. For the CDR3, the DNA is TGTGCCAGCAGCGCATCCGGCCAGCGGGGGGGTCAAGAGACCCAGTACTTC. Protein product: CASSASGQRGGQETQYF.

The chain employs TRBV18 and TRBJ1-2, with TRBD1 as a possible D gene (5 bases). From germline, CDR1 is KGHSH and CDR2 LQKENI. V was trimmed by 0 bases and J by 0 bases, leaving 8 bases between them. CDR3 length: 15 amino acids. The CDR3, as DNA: TGTGCCAGCTCACCACCCAGGGAAGCTAACTATGGCTACACCTTC. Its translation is CASSPPREANYGYTF. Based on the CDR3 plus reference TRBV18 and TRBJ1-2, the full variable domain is NAGVMQNPRHLVRRRGQEARLRCSPMKGHSHVYWYRQLPEEGLKFMVYLQKENIIDESGMPKERFSAEFPKEGPSILRIQQVVRGDSAAYFCASSPPREANYGYTFGSGTRLTVV.

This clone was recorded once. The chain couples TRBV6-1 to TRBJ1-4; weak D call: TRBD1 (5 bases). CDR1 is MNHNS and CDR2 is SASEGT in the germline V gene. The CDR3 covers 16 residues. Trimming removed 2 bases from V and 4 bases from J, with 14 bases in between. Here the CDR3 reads CASSEFGVGGNEKLFF. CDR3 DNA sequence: TGTGCCAGCAGTGAATTCGGAGTCGGGGGTAATGAAAAACTGTTTTTT.

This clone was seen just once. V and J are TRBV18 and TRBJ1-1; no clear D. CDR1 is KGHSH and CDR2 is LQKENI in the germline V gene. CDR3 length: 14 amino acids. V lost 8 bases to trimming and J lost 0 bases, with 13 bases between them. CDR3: CASAGSIMNTEAFF. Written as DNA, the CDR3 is TGTGCCAGCGCGGGATCTATTATGAACACTGAAGCTTTCTTT.

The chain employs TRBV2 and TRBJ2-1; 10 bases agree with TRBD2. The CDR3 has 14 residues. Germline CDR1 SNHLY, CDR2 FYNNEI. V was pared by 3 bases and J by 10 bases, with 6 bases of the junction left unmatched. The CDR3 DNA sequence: TGTGCCAGCAGTGACAGCGGGGGGGCCCGAGAGCAGTTCTTC. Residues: CASSDSGGAREQFF.

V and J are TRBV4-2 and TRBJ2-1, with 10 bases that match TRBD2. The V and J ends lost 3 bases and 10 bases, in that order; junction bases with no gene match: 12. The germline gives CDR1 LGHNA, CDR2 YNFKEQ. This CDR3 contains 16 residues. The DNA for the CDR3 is TGTGCCAGCAGCCACCCTAGCGGGGGCGCCTTCCAAGAGCAGTTCTTC. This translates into CASSHPSGGAFQEQFF.

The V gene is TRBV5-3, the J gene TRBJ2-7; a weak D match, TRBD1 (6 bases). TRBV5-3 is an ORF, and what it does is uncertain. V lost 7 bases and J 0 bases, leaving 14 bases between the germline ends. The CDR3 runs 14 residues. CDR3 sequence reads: CARRTGYLSYEQYF. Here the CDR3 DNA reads TGTGCCAGACGCACAGGGTATCTCTCCTACGAGCAGTACTTC.